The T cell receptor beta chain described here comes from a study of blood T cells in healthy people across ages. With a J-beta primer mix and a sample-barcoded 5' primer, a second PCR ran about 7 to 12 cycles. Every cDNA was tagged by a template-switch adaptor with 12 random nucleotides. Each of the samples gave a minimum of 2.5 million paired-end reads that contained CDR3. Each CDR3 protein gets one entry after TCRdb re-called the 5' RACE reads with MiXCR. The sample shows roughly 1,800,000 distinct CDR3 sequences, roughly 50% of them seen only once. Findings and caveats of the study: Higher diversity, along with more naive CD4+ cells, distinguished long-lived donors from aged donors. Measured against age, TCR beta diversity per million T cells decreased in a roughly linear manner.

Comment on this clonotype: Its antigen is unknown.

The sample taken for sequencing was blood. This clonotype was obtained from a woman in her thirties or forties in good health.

In DNA, the CDR3 is TGTGCCAGCAGCTTAGGTTTACAAGCTAACTATGGCTACACCTTC. Translating gives CASSLGLQANYGYTF. The rearrangement joins TRBV7-2 to TRBJ1-2, with D hard to call. The CDR3 is made up of 15 amino acids. V gave up 1 base and J gave up 0 bases, with 9 bases separating them. Germline assignment: CDR1 SGHTA and CDR2 FQGNSA.